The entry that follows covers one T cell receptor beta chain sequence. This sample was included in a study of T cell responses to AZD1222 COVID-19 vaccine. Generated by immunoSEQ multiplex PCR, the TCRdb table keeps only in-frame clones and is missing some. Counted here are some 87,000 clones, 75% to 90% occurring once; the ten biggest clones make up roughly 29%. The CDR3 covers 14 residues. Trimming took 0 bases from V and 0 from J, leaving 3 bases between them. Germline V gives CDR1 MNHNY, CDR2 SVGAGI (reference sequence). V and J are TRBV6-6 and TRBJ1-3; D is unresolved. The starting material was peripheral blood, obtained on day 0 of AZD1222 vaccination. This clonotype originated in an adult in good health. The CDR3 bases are TGTGCCAGCAGTTACTCGAGCTCTGGAAACACCATATATTTT. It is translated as CASSYSSSGNTIYF.